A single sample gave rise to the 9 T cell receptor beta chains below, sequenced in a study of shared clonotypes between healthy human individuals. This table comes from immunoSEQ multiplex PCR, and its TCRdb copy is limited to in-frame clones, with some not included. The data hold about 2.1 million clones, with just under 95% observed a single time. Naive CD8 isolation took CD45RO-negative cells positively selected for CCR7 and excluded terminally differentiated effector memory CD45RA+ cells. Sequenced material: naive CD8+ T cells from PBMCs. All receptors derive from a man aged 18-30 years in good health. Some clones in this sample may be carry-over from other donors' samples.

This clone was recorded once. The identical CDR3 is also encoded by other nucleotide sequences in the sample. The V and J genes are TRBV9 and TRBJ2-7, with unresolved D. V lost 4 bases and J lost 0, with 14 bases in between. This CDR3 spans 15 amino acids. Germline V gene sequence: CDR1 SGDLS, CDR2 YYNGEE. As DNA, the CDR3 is TGTGCCAGCAGCCCGTCAGGCGGAAACTCCTACGAGCAGTACTTC. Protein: CASSPSGGNSYEQYF.

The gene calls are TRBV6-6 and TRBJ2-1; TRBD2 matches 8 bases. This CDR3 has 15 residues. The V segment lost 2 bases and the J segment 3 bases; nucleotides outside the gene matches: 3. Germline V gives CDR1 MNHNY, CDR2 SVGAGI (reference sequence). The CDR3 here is CASSYRAGGYNEQFF. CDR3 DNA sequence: TGTGCCAGCAGTTACAGGGCGGGGGGCTACAATGAGCAGTTCTTC.

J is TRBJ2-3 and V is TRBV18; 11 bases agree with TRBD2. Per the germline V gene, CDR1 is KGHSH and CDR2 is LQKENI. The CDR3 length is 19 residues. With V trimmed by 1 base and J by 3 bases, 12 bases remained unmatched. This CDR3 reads CASSPLSKELAGVTDTQYF. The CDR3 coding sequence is TGTGCCAGCTCACCACTTAGTAAGGAACTAGCGGGAGTTACAGATACGCAGTATTTT.

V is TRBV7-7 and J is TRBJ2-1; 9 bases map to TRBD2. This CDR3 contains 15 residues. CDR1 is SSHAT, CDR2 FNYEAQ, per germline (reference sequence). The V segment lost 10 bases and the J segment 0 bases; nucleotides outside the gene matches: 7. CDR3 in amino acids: CAMTRGGASYNEQFF. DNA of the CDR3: TGTGCCATGACCCGCGGGGGGGCCTCCTACAATGAGCAGTTCTTC.

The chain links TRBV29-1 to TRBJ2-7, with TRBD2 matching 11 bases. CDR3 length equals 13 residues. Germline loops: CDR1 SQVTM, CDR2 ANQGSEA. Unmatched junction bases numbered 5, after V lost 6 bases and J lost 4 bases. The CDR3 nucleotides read TGCAGCGTCCTAGCGGGAGGAATATACGAGCAGTACTTC. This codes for CSVLAGGIYEQYF.

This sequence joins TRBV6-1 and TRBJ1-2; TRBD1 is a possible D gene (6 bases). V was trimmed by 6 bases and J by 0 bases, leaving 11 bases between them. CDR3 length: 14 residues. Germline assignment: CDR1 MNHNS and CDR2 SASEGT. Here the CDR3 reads CASRLRGTNYGYTF. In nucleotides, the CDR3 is TGTGCCAGCAGGCTCAGGGGAACTAACTATGGCTACACCTTC.

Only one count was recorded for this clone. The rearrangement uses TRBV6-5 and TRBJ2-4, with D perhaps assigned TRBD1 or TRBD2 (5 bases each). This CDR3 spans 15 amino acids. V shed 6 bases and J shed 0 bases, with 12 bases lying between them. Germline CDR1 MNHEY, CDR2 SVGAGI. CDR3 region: CASRSGRLAKNIQYF. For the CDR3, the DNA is TGTGCCAGCAGGTCAGGGAGACTAGCCAAAAACATTCAGTACTTC.

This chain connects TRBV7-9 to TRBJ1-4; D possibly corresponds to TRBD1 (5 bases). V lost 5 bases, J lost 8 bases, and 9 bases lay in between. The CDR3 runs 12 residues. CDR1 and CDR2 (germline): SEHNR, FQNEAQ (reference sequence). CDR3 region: CASSLRGEKLFF. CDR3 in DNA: TGTGCCAGCAGCCTAAGGGGAGAAAAACTGTTTTTT. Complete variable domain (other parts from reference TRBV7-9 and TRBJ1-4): DTGVSQNPRHKITKRGQNVTFRCDPISEHNRLYWYRQTLGQGPEFLTYFQNEAQLEKSRLLSDRFSAERPKGSFSTLEIQRTEQGDSAMYLCASSLRGEKLFFGSGTQLSVL.

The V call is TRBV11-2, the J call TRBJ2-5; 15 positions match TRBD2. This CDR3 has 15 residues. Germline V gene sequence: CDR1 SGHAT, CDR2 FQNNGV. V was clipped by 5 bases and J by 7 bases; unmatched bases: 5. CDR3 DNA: TGTGCCAGCAGCCCTCCGGGACTAGCGGGAGGGACCCAGTACTTC. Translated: CASSPPGLAGGTQYF.